One sample yielded the 3 T cell receptor beta chains listed below, sequenced in a study of blood T cell repertoires in COVID-19. Only in-frame clones appear in the TCRdb table, and some are missing; sequencing was by immunoSEQ multiplex PCR. The sample lists a few hundred thousand clones; around 84% were seen once. The sequencing sample was made of PBMCs or T cells enriched from blood (not recorded which). These TCRs come from a man aged 25-45 years with acute COVID-19.

This clone has just one count. The chain couples TRBV11-2 to TRBJ2-1; perhaps TRBD2 as D (5 bases). The CDR3 consists of 13 residues. Germline loops: CDR1 SGHAT, CDR2 FQNNGV. The V end was cut by 3 bases, the J end by 10 bases, with 13 bases between. The CDR3 DNA reads as TGTGCCAGCAGCTTCGGGCGGGCCGGAGAGCAGTTCTTC. Translation gives CASSFGRAGEQFF.

J is TRBJ1-2 and V is TRBV27, with TRBD1 matching 7 bases. Trimming at V came to 6 bases and at J to 2 bases, leaving 12 bases not matched to a gene. Germline loops: CDR1 MNHEY, CDR2 SMNVEV (reference sequence). CDR3 size: 16 residues. CDR3 DNA: TGTGCCAGCAGGCCCCTCGGGCAGGGGGAAAACTATGGCTACACCTTC. Residues: CASRPLGQGENYGYTF.

The chain uses TRBV28 and TRBJ1-5; maybe TRBD1 (6 bases). V gave up 6 bases and J gave up 2 bases, with 17 bases separating them. The CDR3 extends over 16 amino acids. Germline V gives CDR1 MDHEN, CDR2 SYDVKM. CDR3 region: CASRPRGSGGNQPQHF. The CDR3 bases are TGTGCCAGCAGGCCGAGGGGGTCAGGGGGCAATCAGCCCCAGCATTTT.